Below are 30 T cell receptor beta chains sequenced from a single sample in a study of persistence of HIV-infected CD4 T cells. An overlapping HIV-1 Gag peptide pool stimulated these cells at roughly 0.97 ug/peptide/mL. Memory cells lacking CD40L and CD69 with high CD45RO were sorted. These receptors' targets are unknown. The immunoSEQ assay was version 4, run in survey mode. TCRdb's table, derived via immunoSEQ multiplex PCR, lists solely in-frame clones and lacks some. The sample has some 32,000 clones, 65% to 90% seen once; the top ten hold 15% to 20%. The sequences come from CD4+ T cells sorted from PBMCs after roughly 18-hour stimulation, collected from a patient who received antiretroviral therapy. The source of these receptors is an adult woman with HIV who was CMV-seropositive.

The CDR3, as DNA: TGTGCCAGCACCAACGGGGGTGGGTTGAACACTGAAGCTTTCTTT. This gives the protein CASTNGGGLNTEAFF. The chain joins TRBV6-5 to TRBJ1-1; possibly TRBD1 for D (5 bases). CDR3 size: 15 residues. Germline assignment: CDR1 MNHEY and CDR2 SVGAGI. V lost 7 bases, J lost 0 bases, and 15 bases lay in between.

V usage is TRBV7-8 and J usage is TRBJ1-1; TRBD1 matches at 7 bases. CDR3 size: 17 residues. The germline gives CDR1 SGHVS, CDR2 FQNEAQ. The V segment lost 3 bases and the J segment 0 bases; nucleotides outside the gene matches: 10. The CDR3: CASSFVKGTAMNTEAFF. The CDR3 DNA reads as TGTGCCAGCAGCTTCGTTAAAGGGACAGCCATGAACACTGAAGCTTTCTTT.

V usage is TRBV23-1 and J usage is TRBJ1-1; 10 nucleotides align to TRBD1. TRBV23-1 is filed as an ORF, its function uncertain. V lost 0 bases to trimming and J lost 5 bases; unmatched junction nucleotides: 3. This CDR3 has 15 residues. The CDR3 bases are TGCGCCAGCAGTCAATCGGGGACAGGGGATACTGAAGCTTTCTTT. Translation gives CASSQSGTGDTEAFF.

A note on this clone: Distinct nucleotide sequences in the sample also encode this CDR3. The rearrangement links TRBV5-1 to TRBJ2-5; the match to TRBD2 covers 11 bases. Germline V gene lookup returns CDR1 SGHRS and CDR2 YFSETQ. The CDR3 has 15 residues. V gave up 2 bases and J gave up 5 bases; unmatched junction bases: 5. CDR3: CASSFSGGAGETQYF. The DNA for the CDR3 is TGCGCCAGCAGCTTTAGCGGGGGGGCAGGGGAGACCCAGTACTTC.

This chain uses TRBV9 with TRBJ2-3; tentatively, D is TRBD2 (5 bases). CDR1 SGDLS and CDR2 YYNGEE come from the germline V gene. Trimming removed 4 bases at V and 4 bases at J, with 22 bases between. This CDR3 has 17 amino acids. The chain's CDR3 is CASSLTPVPDGADTQYF. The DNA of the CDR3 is TGTGCCAGCAGCCTTACTCCTGTCCCGGACGGGGCAGATACGCAGTATTTT. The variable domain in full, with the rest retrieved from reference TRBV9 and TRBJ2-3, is DSGVTQTPKHLITATGQRVTLRCSPRSGDLSVYWYQQSLDQGLQFLIQYYNGEERAKGNILERFSAQQFPDLHSELNLSSLELGDSALYFCASSLTPVPDGADTQYFGPGTRLTVL.

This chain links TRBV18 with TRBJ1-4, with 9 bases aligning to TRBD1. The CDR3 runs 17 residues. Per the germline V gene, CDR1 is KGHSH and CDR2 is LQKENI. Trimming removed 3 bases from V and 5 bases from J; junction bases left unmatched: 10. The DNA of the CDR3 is TGTGCCAGCTCACCGAATACAGGGACAGGGAAAAATGAAAAACTGTTTTTT. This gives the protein CASSPNTGTGKNEKLFF.

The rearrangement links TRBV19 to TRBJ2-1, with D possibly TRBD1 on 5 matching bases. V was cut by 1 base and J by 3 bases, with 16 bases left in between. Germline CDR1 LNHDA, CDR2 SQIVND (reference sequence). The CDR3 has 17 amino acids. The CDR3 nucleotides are TGTGCCAGTAGTATAGGGATGGGCAGGGTCGACTACAATGAGCAGTTCTTC. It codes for CASSIGMGRVDYNEQFF.

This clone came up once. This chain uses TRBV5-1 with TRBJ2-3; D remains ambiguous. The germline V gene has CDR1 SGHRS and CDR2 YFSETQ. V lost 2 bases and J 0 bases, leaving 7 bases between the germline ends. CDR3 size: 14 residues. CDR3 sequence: CASSLHLSTDTQYF. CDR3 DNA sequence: TGCGCCAGCAGCTTACATCTTAGCACAGATACGCAGTATTTT.

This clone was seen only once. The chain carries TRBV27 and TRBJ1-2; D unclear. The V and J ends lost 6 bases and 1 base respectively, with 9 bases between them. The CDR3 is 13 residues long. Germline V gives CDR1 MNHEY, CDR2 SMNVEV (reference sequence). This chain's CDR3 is CASSALLNYGYTF. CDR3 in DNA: TGTGCCAGCAGCGCCCTGCTTAACTATGGCTACACCTTC.

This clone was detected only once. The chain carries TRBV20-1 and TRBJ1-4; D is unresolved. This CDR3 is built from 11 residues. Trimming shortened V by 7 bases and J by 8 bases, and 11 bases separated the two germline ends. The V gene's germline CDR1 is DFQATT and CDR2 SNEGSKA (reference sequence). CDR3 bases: TGCAGTGGAATGTATGGGGAAAAACTGTTTTTT. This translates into CSGMYGEKLFF.

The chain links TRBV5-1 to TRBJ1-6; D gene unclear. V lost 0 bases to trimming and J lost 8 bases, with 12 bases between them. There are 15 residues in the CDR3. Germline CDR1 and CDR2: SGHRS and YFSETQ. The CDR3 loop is CASSLETNLDSPLHF. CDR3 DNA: TGCGCCAGCAGCTTGGAGACCAATCTCGATTCACCCCTCCACTTT. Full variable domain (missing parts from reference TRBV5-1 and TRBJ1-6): KAGVTQTPRYLIKTRGQQVTLSCSPISGHRSVSWYQQTPGQGLQFLFEYFSETQRNKGNFPGRFSGRQFSNSRSEMNVSTLELGDSALYLCASSLETNLDSPLHFGNGTRLTVT.

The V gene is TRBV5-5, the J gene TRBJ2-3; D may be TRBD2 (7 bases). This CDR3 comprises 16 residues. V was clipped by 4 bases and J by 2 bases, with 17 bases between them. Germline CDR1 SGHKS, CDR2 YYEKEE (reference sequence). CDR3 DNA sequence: TGTGCCAGCAGCGCGGGGGCGGACACCTTCACAGATACGCAGTATTTT. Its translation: CASSAGADTFTDTQYF. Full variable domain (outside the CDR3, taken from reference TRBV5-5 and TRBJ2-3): DAGVTQSPTHLIKTRGQQVTLRCSPISGHKSVSWYQQVLGQGPQFIFQYYEKEERGRGNFPDRFSARQFPNYSSELNVNALLLGDSALYLCASSAGADTFTDTQYFGPGTRLTVL.

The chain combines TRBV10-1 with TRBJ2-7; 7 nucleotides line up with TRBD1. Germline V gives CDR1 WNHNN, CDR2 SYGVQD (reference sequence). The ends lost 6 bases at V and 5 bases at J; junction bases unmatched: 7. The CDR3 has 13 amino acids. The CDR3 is CASSELGGNEQYF. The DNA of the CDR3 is TGCGCCAGCAGCGAGCTAGGGGGCAACGAGCAGTACTTC.

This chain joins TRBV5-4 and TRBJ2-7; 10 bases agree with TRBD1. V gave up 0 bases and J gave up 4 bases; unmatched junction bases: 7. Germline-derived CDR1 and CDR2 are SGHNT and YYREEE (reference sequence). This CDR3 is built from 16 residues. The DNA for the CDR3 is TGTGCCAGCAGCTTGGGGGGGACAGGGGCCCGTTACGAGCAGTACTTC. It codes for CASSLGGTGARYEQYF.

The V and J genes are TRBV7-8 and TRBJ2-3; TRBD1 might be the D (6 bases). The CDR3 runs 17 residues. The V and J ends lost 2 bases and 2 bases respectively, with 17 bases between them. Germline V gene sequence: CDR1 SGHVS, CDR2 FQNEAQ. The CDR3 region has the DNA TGTGCCAGCAGCTTATCCGTCCGGGACACCCTCACAGATACGCAGTATTTT. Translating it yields CASSLSVRDTLTDTQYF.

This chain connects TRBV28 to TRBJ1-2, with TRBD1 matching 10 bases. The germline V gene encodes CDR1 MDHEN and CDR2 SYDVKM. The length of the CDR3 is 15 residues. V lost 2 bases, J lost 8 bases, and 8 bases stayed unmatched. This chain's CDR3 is CASSLVQGQGRGYTF. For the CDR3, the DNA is TGTGCCAGCAGTTTAGTACAGGGACAGGGGAGGGGCTACACCTTC.

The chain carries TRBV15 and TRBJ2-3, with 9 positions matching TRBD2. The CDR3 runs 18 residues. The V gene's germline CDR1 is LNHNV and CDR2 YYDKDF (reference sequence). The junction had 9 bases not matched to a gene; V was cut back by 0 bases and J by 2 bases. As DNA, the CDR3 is TGTGCCACCAGCAGAGATAGCCTAGCGGGGCGATACACAGATACGCAGTATTTT. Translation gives CATSRDSLAGRYTDTQYF.

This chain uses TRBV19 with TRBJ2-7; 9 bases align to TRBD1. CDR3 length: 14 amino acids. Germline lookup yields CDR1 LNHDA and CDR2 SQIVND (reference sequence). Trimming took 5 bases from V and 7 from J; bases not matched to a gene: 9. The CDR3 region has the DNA TGTGCCAGTAGTCCCCACAGGGGGCCATTAGAGCAGTACTTC. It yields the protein CASSPHRGPLEQYF.

The CDR3 region has the DNA TGTGCCAGCTCGACAGGGAGGTATGGCTACACCTTC. Its translation is CASSTGRYGYTF. The J gene is TRBJ1-2, the V gene TRBV2; 7 bases match TRBD1. The CDR3 runs 12 residues. Germline lookup yields CDR1 SNHLY and CDR2 FYNNEI. Trimming cost V 8 bases and J 5 bases; bases outside gene matches: 5.

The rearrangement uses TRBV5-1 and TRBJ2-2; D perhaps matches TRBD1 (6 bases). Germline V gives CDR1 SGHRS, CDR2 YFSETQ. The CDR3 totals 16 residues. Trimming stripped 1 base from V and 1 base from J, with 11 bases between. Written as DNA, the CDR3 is TGCGCCAGCAGCTTGACAGGGAGAGAGAACACCGGGGAGCTGTTTTTT. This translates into CASSLTGRENTGELFF.

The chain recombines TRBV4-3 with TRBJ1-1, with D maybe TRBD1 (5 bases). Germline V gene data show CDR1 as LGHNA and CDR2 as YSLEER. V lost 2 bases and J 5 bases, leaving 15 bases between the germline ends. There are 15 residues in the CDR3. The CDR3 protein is CASSQWMGGGTEAFF. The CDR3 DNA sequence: TGCGCCAGCAGCCAATGGATGGGGGGTGGGACTGAAGCTTTCTTT.

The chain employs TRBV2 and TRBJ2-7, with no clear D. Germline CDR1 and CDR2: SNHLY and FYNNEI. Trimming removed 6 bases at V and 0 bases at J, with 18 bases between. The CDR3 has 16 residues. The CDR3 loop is CASSRSTHSVSYEQYF. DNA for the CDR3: TGTGCCAGCAGCCGATCCACCCACTCTGTCTCCTACGAGCAGTACTTC.

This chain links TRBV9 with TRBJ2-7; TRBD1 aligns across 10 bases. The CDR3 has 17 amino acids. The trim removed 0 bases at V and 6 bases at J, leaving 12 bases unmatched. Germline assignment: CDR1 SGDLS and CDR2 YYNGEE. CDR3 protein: CASSVGEGPGQGFEQYF. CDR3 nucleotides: TGTGCCAGCAGCGTAGGGGAGGGACCGGGACAGGGGTTCGAGCAGTACTTC.

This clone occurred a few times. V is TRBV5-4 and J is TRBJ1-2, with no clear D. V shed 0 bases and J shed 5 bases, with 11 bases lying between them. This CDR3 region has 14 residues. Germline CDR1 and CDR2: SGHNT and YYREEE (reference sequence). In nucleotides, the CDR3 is TGTGCCAGCAGCTTGGATCCCCCCGGGTATGGCTACACCTTC. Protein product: CASSLDPPGYGYTF.

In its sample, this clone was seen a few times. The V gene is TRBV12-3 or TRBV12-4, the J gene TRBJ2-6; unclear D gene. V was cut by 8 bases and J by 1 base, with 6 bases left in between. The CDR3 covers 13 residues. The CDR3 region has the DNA TGTGCCAGCCACCTATCTGGGGCCAACGTCCTGACTTTC. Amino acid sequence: CASHLSGANVLTF.

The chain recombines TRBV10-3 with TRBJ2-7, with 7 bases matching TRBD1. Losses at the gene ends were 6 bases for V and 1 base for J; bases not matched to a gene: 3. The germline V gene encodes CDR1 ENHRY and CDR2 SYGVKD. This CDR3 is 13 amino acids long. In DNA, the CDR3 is TGTGCCATCAGAGACAGGGCTTCCTACGAGCAGTACTTC. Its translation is CAIRDRASYEQYF.

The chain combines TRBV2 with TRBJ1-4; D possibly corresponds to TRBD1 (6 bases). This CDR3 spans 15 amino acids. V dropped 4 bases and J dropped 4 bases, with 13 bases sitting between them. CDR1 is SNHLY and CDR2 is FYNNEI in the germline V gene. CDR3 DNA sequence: TGTGCCAGCAGTGGGGGGGGCCGTGGTAATGAAAAACTGTTTTTT. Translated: CASSGGGRGNEKLFF.

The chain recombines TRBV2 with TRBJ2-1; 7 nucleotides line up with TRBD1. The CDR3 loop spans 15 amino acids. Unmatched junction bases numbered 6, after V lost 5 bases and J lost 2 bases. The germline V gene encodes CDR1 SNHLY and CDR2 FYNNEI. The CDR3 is CASSWTGLPYNEQFF. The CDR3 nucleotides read TGTGCCAGCAGTTGGACAGGCTTGCCCTACAATGAGCAGTTCTTC.

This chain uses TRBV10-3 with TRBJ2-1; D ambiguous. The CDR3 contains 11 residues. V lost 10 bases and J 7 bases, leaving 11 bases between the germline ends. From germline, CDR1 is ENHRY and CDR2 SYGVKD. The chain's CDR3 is CASALGNEQFF. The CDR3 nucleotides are TGTGCCAGCGCCCTGGGAAATGAGCAGTTCTTC.

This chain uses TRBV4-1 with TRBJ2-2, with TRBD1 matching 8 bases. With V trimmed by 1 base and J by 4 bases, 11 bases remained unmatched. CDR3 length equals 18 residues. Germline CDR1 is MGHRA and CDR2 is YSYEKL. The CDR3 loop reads CASSQVRWGQGATGELFF. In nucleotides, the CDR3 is TGCGCCAGCAGCCAAGTAAGGTGGGGCCAGGGGGCCACCGGGGAGCTGTTTTTT.